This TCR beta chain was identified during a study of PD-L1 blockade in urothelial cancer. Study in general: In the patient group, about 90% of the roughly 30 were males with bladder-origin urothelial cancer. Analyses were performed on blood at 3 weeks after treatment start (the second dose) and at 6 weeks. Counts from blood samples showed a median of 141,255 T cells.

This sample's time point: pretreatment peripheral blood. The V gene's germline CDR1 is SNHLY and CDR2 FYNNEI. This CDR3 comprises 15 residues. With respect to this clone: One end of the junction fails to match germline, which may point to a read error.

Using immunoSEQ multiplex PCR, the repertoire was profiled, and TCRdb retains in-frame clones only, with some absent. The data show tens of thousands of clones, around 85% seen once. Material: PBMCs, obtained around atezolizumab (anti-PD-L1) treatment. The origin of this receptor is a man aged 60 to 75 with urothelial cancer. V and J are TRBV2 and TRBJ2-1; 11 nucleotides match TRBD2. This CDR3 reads CASREGTSGNNEQFF. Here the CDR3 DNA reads TGTGCCAGCAGAGAAGGGACTAGCGGAAACAATGAGCAGTTCTTC.